Listed here is a single T cell receptor beta chain. Its antigen is not known. One end of the junction is discordant with germline, which a read error may explain. This record comes from a study of CD8 T cells in ankylosing spondylitis. Regarding the study as a whole: Made up of eight highly homologous variants, a TCR beta motif appeared characteristic of ankylosing spondylitis blood.

The CDR3 covers 17 residues. Germline CDR1 SGHDN, CDR2 FVKESK. TCRdb re-analysed the 5' RACE reads in MiXCR, keeping a single row per CDR3 protein. The data hold 210,000 or so distinct CDR3 sequences, with over 7% observed a single time. Sequencing was done on a sample of blood, either unsorted or a sorted T cell fraction (not recorded which). The receptor was derived from a female donor with ankylosing spondylitis or in good health (not recorded which). The genes are TRBV14 and TRBJ2-1; 9 bases line up with TRBD1. The CDR3 is CAISPGYRDRVMNEQFF. CDR3 DNA: TGTGCCATCAGCCCTGGGTACCGGGACAGGGTAATGAATGAGCAGTTCTTC.